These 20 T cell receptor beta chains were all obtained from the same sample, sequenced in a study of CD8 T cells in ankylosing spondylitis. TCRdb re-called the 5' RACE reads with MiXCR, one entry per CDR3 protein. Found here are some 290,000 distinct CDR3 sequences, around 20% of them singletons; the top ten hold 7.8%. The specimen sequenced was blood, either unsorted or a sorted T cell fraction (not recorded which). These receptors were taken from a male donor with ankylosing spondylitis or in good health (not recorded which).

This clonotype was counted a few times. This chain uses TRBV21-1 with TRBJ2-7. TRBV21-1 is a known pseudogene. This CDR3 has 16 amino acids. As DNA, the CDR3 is TGTGCCAGCACCCCAGGAGAAGGGTCAAGAGGATACGAGCAGTACGTC. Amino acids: CASTPGEGSRGYEQYV.

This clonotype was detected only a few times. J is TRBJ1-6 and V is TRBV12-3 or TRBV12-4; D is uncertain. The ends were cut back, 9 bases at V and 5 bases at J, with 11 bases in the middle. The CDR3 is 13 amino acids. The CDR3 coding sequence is TGTGCCAGTAGACCGCCTAATAATTCACCCCTCCACTTT. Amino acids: CASRPPNNSPLHF.

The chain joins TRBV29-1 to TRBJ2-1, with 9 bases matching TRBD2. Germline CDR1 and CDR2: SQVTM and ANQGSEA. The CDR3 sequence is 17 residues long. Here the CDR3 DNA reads TGCAGGGCAAGACAGGGTTCGGTAGCGGGAGTCAACAATGAGCAGTTCTTC. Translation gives CRARQGSVAGVNNEQFF.

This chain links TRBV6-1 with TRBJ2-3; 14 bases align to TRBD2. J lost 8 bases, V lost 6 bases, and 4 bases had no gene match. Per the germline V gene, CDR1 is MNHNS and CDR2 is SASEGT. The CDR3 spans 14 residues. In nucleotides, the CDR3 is TGTGCCAGCAGGGGACTAGCGGGGGTGGGTACGCAGTATTTT. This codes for CASRGLAGVGTQYF.

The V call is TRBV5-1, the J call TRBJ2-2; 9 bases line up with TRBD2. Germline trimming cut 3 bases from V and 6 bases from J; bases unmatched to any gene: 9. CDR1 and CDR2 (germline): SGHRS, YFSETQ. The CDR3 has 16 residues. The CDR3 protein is CASSSGTSPLAGELFF. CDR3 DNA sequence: TGCGCCAGCAGCTCCGGGACTAGCCCCCTCGCCGGGGAGCTGTTTTTT.

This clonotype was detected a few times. CDR3 bases: TGTGCCAGCACCTTAGAGGAGCGCGGGACCCAGTACTTC. The encoded protein is CASTLEERGTQYF. The chain joins TRBV12-3 or TRBV12-4 to TRBJ2-5; D call uncertain. This CDR3 has 13 residues. V was trimmed by 7 bases and J by 7 bases, leaving 16 bases between them.

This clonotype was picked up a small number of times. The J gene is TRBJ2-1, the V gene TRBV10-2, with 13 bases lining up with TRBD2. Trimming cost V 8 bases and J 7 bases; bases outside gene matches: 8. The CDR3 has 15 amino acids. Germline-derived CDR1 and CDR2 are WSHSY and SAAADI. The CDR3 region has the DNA TGCGCCAGCGGCGGACTAGCGGGAGTTCGGAATGAGCAGTTCTTC. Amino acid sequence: CASGGLAGVRNEQFF.

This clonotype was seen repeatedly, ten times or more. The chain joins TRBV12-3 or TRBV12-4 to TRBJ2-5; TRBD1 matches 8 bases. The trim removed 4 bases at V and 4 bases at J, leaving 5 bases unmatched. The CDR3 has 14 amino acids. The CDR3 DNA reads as TGTGCCAGCAGTTGGCAGGGGGCCGGAGAGACCCAGTACTTC. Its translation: CASSWQGAGETQYF.

CDR3 sequence (DNA): TGTGCCAGCAGTTTTTGGCCCGGGGGGGGCACTGAAGCTTTCTTT. Encoded protein: CASSFWPGGGTEAFF. The chain uses TRBV12-3 or TRBV12-4 and TRBJ1-1, with D perhaps TRBD1 (5 bases). V was trimmed by 3 bases and J by 4 bases, leaving 15 bases between them. The CDR3 is made up of 15 amino acids.

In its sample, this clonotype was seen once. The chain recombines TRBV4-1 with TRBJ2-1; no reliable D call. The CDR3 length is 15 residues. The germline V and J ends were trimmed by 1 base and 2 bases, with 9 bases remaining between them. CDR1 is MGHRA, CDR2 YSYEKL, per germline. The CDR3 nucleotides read TGCGCCAGCAGCCAAGGCGACAAGACCTACAATGAGCAGTTCTTC. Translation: CASSQGDKTYNEQFF.

The CDR3 sequence is CASSPEEGRENTEAFF. CDR3 coding DNA: TGCGCCAGCAGCCCCGAAGAGGGACGGGAGAACACTGAAGCTTTCTTT. This chain joins TRBV5-1 and TRBJ1-1, with TRBD1 as a possible D gene (5 bases). Germline CDR1 and CDR2: SGHRS and YFSETQ. The length of the CDR3 is 16 residues. Trimming stripped 4 bases from V and 1 base from J, with 17 bases between.

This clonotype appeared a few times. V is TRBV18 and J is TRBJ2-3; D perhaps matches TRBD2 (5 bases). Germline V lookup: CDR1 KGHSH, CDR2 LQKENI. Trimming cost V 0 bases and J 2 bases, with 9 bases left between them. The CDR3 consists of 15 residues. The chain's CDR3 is CASSPPGGPTDTQYF. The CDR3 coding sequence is TGTGCCAGCTCACCACCCGGAGGCCCCACAGATACGCAGTATTTT.

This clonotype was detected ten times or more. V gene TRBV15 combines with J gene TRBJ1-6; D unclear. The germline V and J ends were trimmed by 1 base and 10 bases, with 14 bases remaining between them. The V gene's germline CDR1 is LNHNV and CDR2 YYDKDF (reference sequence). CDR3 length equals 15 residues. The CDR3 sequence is CATSRAANSGSPLHF. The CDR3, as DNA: TGTGCCACCAGCAGAGCGGCCAATAGTGGGTCACCCCTCCACTTT.

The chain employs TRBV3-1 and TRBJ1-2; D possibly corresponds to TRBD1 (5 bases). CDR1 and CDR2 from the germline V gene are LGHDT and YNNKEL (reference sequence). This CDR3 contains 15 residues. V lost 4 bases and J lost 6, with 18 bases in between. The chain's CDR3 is CASSLWGRDQHGYTF. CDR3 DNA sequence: TGTGCCAGCAGCCTCTGGGGCAGGGATCAACATGGCTACACCTTC.

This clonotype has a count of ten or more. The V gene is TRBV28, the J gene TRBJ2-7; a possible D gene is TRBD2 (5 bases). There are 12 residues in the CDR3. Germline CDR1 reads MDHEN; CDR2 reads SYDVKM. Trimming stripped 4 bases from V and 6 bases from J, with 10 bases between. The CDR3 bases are TGTGCCAGCAGTTCCTTAGGAGGCGAGCAGTACGTC. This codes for CASSSLGGEQYV.

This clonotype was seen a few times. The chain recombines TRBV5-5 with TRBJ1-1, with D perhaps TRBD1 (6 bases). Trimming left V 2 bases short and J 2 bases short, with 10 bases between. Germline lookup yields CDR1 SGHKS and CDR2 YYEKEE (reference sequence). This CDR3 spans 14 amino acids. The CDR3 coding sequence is TGTGCCAGCAGCTTAAGACAGGTCAACACTGAAGCTTTCTTT. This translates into CASSLRQVNTEAFF.

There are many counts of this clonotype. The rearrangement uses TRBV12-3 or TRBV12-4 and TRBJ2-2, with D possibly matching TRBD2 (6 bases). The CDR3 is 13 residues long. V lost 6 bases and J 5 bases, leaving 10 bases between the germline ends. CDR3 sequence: CASSYGGTGELFF. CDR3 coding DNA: TGTGCCAGCAGCTATGGGGGGACCGGGGAGCTGTTTTTT.

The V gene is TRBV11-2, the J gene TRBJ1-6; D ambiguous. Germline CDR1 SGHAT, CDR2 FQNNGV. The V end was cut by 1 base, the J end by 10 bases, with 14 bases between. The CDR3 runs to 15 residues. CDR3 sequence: CASSLGGGVRSPLHF. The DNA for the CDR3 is TGTGCCAGCAGCTTAGGGGGTGGTGTACGGTCACCCCTCCACTTT.

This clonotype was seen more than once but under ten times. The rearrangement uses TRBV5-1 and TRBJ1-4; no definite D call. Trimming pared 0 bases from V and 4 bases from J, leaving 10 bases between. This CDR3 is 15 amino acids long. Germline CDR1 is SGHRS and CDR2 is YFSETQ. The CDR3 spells CASSLGGGYNEKLFF. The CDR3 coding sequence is TGCGCCAGCAGCTTGGGTGGAGGGTATAATGAAAAACTGTTTTTT. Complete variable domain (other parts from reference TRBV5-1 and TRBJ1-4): KAGVTQTPRYLIKTRGQQVTLSCSPISGHRSVSWYQQTPGQGLQFLFEYFSETQRNKGNFPGRFSGRQFSNSRSEMNVSTLELGDSALYLCASSLGGGYNEKLFFGSGTQLSVL.

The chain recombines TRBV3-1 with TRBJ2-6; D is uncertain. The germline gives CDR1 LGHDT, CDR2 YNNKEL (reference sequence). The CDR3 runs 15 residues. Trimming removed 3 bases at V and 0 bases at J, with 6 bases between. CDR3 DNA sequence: TGTGCCAGCAGCCAGTCGATCTCTGGGGCCAACGTCCTGACTTTC. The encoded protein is CASSQSISGANVLTF.